This T cell receptor (beta chain) came from a study of tumor-infiltrating lymphocytes in oesophageal squamous cell carcinoma. TCRdb redid the calling of the PCR reads with MiXCR, one entry per CDR3 protein. The sample records roughly 10,000 distinct CDR3 sequences, 55% to 65% being singletons. Germline CDR1 and CDR2: MDHEN and SYDVKM. The CDR3 is 13 amino acids. V dropped 9 bases and J dropped 6 bases, with 17 bases sitting between them. This clonotype has at least ten counts. J is TRBJ1-1 and V is TRBV28; D is uncertain. Sequences were obtained from esophageal tumor tissue. The TCR was taken from a female donor with esophageal squamous cell carcinoma. The CDR3 region is CASRLFQAAEAFF. CDR3 coding DNA: TGTGCCAGTCGGCTTTTCCAGGCTGCTGAAGCTTTCTTT.